This T cell receptor (beta chain) was identified in a study of human T cells and chemical hapten exposure. This clonotype was found a few times. Its specificity is not known. Germline loops: CDR1 GTSNPN, CDR2 SVGIG (reference sequence). The CDR3 runs 16 residues. V lost 1 base, J lost 0 bases, and 13 bases lay in between. This sample's time point: pre-sensitization, week 0. The treatment denotes: therapeutic diphenylcyclopropenone sensitization with weekly scalp DPC. Samples of blood were obtained prior to the application of each patch test. The study drew its donors from alopecia patients who were 18 to 70 years old and suitable for DPC. TCRdb fed the RACE reads into MiXCR, producing one record per CDR3 protein. The table has 300,000 to 450,000 distinct CDR3 sequences, less than 6.5% seen once; the top ten hold 2.5% to 3%. Study-wide results and limits: Compared to controls, expanded TCRs made significantly more large clusters of similar CDR3s. Alopecia was present in the donors, so their immune response may differ from healthy people's.

Sequenced material: whole blood, taken in connection with sensitization to the hapten diphenylcyclopropenone (DPC). This receptor was taken from a woman aged 45-59 years with alopecia areata. Some clones in this sample may be carry-over from other donors' samples. J is TRBJ2-1 and V is TRBV30; D may be TRBD2 (6 bases). This CDR3 reads CAWSGAKTSSYNEQFF. Written as DNA, the CDR3 is TGTGCCTGGAGTGGGGCGAAGACTAGCTCCTACAATGAGCAGTTCTTC.